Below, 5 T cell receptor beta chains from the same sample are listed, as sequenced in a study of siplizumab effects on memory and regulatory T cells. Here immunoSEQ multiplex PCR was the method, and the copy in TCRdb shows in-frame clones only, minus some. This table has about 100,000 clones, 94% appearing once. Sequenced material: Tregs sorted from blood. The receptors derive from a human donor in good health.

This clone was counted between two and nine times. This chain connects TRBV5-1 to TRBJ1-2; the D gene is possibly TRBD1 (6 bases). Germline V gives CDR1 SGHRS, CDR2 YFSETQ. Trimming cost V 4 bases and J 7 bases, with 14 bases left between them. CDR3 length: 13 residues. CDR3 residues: CASSPTGGIGYTF. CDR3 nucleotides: TGCGCCAGCAGCCCGACGGGGGGCATTGGCTACACCTTC. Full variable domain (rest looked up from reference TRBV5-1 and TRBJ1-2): KAGVTQTPRYLIKTRGQQVTLSCSPISGHRSVSWYQQTPGQGLQFLFEYFSETQRNKGNFPGRFSGRQFSNSRSEMNVSTLELGDSALYLCASSPTGGIGYTFGSGTRLTVV.

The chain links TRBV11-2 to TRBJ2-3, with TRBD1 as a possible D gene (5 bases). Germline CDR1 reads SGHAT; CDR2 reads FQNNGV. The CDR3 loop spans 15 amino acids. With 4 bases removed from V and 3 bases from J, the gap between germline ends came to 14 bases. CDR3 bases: TGTGCCAGCAGCTCCTCGGGTGGGGCAACAGATACGCAGTATTTT. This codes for CASSSSGGATDTQYF.

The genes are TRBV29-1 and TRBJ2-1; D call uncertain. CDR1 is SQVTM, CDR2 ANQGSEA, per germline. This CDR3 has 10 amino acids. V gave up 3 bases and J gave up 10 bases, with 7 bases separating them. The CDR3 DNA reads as TGCAGCGTTGATAACGTAGAGCAGTTCTTC. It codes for CSVDNVEQFF.

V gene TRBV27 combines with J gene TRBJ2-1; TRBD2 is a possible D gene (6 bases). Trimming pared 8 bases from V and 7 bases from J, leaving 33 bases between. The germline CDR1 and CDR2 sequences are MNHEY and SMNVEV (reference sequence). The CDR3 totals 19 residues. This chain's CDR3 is CASASRGWTRPGLGNEQFF. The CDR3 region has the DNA TGTGCCAGCGCTTCCCGGGGGTGGACCCGGCCGGGGTTAGGTAATGAGCAGTTCTTC.

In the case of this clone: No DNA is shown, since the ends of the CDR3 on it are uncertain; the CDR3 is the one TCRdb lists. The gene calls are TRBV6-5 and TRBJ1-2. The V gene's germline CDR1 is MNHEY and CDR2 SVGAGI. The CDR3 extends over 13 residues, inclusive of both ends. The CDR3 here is CASSGQYFGGYTF.